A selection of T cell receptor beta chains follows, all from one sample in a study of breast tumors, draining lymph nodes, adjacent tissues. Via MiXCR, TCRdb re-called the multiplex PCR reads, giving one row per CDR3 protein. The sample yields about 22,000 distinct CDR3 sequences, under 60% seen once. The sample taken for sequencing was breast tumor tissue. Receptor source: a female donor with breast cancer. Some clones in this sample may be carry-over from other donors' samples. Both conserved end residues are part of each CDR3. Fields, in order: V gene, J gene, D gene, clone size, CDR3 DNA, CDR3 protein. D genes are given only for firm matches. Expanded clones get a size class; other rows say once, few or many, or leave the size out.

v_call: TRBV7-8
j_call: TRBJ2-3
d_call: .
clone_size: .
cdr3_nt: TGTGCCAGCAGCTTAGTTGAACGGGGCAACACAGATACGCAGTATTTT
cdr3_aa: CASSLVERGNTDTQYF

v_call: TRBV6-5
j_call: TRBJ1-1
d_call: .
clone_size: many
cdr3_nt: TGTGCCAGCCGTCGGAACACTGAAGCTTTCTTT
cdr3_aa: CASRRNTEAFF

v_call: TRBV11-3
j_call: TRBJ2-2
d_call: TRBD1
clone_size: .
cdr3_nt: TGTGCCAGCAGCGGAGGACAGGGGGCCACCGGGGAGCTGTTTTTT
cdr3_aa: CASSGGQGATGELFF

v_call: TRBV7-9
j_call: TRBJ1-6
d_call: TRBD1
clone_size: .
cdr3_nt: TGTGCCAGCACCCTACTACAGGGGGCAAATTCACCCCTCCACTTT
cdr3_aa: CASTLLQGANSPLHF

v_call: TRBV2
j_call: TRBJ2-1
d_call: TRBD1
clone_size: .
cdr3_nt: TGTGCCAGCAGTTATAGGGGGCTGAATGAGCAGTTCTTC
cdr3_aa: CASSYRGLNEQFF

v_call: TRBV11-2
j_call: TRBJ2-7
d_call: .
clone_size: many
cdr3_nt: TGTGCCAGCAGCTTAGACTACTACTACGAGCAGTACTTC
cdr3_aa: CASSLDYYYEQYF

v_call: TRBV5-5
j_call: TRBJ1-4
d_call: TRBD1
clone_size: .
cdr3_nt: TGTGCCAGCAGCCCGAAAACAGGGGTCACTAATGAAAAACTGCTTTTT
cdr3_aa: CASSPKTGVTNEKLLF

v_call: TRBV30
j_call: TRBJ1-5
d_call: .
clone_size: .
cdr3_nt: TGTGCCTGGAGTGCGGGCGGAGTAAATCAGCCCCAGCATTTT
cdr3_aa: CAWSAGGVNQPQHF

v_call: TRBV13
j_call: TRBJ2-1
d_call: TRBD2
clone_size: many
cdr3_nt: TGTGCCAGCAGCTTAAGGACTAGCGGGGGACCGAAGGGAAGCAATGAGCAGTTCTTC
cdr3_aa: CASSLRTSGGPKGSNEQFF

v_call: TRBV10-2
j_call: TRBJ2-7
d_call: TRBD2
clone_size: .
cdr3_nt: TGCGCCAGCAGTGAGCTTGGGACTAGCGGGAGGACAGGGCGCGAGCAGTACTTC
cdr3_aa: CASSELGTSGRTGREQYF

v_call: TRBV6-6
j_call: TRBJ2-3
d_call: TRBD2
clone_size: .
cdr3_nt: TGTGCCAGCAGTTACTTGGGACTAGCGGGGGCCACAGATACGCAGTATTTT
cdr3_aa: CASSYLGLAGATDTQYF

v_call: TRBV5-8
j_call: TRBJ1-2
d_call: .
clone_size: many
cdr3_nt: TGTGCCAGCAGCACCGGGTCAGTCCCCTATGGCTACACCTTC
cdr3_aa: CASSTGSVPYGYTF

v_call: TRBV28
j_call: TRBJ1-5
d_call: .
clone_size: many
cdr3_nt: TGTGCCAGCCGGGTGGAGAATCAGCCCCAGCATTTT
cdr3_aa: CASRVENQPQHF

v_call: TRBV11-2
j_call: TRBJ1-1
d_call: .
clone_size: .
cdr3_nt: TGTGCCAGCAGCTTAGGGCCCCACTTCACTGAAGCTTTCTTT
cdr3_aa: CASSLGPHFTEAFF

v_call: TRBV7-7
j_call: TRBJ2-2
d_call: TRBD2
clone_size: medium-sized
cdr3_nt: TGTGCTAGCAGCCCGACCCAGCGGGGGGAAACCGGGGAGCTGTTTTTT
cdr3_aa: CASSPTQRGETGELFF

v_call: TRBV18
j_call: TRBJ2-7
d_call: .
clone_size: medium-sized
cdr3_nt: TGTGCCAGCTCCCGTACTACCTACGAGCAGTACTTC
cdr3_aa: CASSRTTYEQYF

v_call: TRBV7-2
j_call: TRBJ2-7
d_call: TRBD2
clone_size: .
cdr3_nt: TGTGCCAGCAGCTTCGCCGGGGGGACCTACGAGCAGTACTTC
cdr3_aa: CASSFAGGTYEQYF

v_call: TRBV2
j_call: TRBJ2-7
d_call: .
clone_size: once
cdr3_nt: TGTGCCAGCAGGGAGGACAACAAGCAGTACTTC
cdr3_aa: CASREDNKQYF

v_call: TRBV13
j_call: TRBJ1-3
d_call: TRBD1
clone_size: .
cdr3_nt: TGTGCCAGCAGCTTACAGGTCTTAGGACAGGGGCGCCTTTCTTCTGGAAACACCATATATTTT
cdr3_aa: CASSLQVLGQGRLSSGNTIYF

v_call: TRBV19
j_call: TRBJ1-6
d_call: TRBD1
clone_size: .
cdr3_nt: TGTGCCAGTAGTATTGGGACAGGGTTCGATTCACCCCTCCACTTT
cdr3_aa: CASSIGTGFDSPLHF

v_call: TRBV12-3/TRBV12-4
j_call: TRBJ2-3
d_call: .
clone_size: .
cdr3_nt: TGTGCCAGCAGTCCCTCCGGGGGCACAGATACGCAGTATTTT
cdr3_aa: CASSPSGGTDTQYF

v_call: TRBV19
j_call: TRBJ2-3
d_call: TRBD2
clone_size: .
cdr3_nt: TGTGCCAGTATCAGCAGCGGGGGGACTAGCACAGATACGCAGTATTTT
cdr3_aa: CASISSGGTSTDTQYF

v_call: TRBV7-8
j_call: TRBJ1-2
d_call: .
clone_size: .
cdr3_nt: TGTGCCAGCAGCCCGGATGGGGGGGGACACTATGGCTACACCTTC
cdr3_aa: CASSPDGGGHYGYTF

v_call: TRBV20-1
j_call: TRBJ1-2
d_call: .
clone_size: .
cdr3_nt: TGCAGTGCTGAGGGTGGCTATGGCTACACCTTC
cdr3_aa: CSAEGGYGYTF

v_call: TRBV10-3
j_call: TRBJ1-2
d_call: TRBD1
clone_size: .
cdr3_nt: TGTGCCATCAGGAGGGACAGGGACCCTAACTATGGCTACACCTTC
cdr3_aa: CAIRRDRDPNYGYTF

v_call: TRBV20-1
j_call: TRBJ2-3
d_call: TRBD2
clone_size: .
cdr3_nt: TGCAGTGCTAGAGGGACTAGCGGGACCACAGATACGCAGTATTTT
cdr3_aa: CSARGTSGTTDTQYF

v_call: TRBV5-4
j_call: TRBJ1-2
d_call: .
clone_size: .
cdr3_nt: TGTGCCAGCAGCCAGGACAGCACTGGAAACACCTTC
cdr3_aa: CASSQDSTGNTF

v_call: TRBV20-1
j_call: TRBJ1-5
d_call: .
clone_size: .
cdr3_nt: TGCAGTGCTAGAGTTTTGGCTCAGCCCCAGCATTTT
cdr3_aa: CSARVLAQPQHF

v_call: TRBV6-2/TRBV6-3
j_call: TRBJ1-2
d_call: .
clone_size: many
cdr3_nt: TGTGCCAGCAGTCACTCGGCCGGGGTCGGCTACACCTTC
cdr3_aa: CASSHSAGVGYTF

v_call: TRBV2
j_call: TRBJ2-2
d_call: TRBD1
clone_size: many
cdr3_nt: TGTGCCAGCAGTGGGACAGGGGCGGGCACCGGGGAGCTGTTTTTT
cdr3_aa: CASSGTGAGTGELFF

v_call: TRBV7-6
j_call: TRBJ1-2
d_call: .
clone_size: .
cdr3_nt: TGTGCCAGCAGCCCCAACGCCAGGGATGGCTACACCTTC
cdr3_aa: CASSPNARDGYTF

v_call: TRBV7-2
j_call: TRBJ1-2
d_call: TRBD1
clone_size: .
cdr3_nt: TGTGCCAGCAGACTGAGACAGGGAAACTATGGCTACACCTTC
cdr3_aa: CASRLRQGNYGYTF

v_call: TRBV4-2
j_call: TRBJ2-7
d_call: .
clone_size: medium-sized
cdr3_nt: TGTGCCAGCAGCCAAGGTTGGGCAGGGTGGTACGAGCAGTACTTC
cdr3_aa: CASSQGWAGWYEQYF

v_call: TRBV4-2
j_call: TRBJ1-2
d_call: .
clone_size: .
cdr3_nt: TGTGCCAGCAGCCAGATAACCGGGTTCCTTTCTGGCTACACCTTC
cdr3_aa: CASSQITGFLSGYTF

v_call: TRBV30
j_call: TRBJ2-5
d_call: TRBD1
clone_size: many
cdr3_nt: TGTGCCTGGTCTCAGGGGGCAACAGAGACCCAGTACTTC
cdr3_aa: CAWSQGATETQYF

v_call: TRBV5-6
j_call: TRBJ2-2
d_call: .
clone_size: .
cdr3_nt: TGTGCCAGCAGCTTTTGGGCAGGGGATTCCGGGGAGCTGTTTTTT
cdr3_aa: CASSFWAGDSGELFF

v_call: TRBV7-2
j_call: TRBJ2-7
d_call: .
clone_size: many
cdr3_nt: TGTGCCAGCAGCTTCGCAAGGGGAACCGAGCAGTACTTC
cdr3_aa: CASSFARGTEQYF

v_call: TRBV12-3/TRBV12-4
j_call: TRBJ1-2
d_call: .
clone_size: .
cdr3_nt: TGTGCCAGCAGTTTAAGCGACTCCAACTATGGCTACACCTTC
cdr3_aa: CASSLSDSNYGYTF

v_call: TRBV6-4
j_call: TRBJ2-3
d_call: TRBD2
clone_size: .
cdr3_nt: TGTGCCAGCAGTCATGTTAGCGGGGGGGGCACAGATACGCAGTATTTT
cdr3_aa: CASSHVSGGGTDTQYF

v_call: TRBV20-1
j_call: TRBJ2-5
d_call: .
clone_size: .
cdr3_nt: TGCGGTGCTTCTGGGGCGGAGACCCAGTACTTC
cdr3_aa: CGASGAETQYF

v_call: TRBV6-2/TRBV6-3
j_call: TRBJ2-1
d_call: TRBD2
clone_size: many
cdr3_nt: TGTGCCAGCAGTCACTCGTTAGCATCGGGACTAGCGGGGGAGAAGCAGTTCTTC
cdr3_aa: CASSHSLASGLAGEKQFF

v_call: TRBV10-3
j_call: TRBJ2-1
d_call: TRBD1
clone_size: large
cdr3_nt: TGTGCCATCAGTGAAGGGGACAGAACAGACGATGAGCAGTTCTTC
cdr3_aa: CAISEGDRTDDEQFF

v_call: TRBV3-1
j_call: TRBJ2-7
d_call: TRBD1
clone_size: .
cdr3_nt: TGTGCCAGCAACCGACAGGGGAGCTACGAGCAGTACTTC
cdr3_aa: CASNRQGSYEQYF

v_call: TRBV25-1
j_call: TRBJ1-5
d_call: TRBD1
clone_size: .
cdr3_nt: TGTGCCAGCAGTGGAACGGCAGGGGGCGGTGTTGATCAGCCCCAGCATTTT
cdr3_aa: CASSGTAGGGVDQPQHF

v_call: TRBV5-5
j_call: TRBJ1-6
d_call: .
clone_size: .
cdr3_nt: TGTGCCAGCAGCCAACAGGGCTCACCCCTCCACTTT
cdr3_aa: CASSQQGSPLHF

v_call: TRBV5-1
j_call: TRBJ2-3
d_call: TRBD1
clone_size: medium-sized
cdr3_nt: TGCGCCAGCAGCTTGGGCTCTGTCGGGACAGTTGCTGAGTCGCAGTATTTT
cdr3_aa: CASSLGSVGTVAESQYF

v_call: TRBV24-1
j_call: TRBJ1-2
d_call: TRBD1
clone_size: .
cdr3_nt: TGTGCCACCAGTGAGACAGGGAGCTATGGCTACACCTTC
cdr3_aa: CATSETGSYGYTF

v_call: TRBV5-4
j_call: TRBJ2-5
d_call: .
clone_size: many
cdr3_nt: TGTGCCAGCAGCTTGCCCAAAGAGACCCAGTACTTC
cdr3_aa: CASSLPKETQYF

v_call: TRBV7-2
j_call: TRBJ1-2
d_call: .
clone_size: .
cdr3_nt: TGTGCCAGCAGTTGGTGGGACTATGGCTACACCTTC
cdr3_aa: CASSWWDYGYTF

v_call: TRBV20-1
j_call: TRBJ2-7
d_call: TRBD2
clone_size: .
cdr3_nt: TGCAGTGCTGTGAGTCGACTAGCGGAATTCTCCTACGAGCAGTACTTC
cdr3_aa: CSAVSRLAEFSYEQYF

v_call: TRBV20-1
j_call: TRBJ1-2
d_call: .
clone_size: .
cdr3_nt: TGCAGTGCTAGAGACCCGACCGCCCTGGGGGGCGGGGGCTACACCTTC
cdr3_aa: CSARDPTALGGGGYTF

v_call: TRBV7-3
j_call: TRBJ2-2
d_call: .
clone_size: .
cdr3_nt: TGTGCCAGCAGCTCCTCAGCGCAAAAGGACGGGGAGCTGTTTTTT
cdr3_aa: CASSSSAQKDGELFF

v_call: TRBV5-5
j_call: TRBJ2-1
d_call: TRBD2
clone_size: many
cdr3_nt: TGTGCCAGCAGCTTTAGAGCGGGAGGGAGGAACAATGAGCAGTTCTTC
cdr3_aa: CASSFRAGGRNNEQFF

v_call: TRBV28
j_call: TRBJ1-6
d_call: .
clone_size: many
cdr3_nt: TGTGCCAGCAGACTTCGGGCTCTGTATTCACCCCTCCACTTT
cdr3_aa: CASRLRALYSPLHF

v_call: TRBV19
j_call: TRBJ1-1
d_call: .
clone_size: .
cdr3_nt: TGTGCCACAACGGGGGGGTTGAGCACTGAAGCTTTCTTT
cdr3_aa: CATTGGLSTEAFF

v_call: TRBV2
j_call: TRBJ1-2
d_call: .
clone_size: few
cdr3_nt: TGTGCCAGCAGTGAACAGTCGACTGGGGCTATAAGCTACACCTTC
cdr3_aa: CASSEQSTGAISYTF

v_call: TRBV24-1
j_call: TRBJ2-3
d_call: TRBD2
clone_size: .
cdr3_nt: TGTGCCACCAGTGAGGGCGGGAGGCAGAGGGATACGCAGTATTTT
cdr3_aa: CATSEGGRQRDTQYF

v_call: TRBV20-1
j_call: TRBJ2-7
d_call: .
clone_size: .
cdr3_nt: .
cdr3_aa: CSFYICSATTPRNGYEQYF

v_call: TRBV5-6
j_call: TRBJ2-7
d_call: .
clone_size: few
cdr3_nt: TGTGCCAGCAGCGTCTTCTTCGTCCAGCGGGAGCAGTACTTC
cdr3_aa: CASSVFFVQREQYF

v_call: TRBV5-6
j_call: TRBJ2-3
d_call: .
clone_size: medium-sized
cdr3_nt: TGTGCCAGCAGCTTGAGTCCCACAGATACGCAGTATTTT
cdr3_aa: CASSLSPTDTQYF